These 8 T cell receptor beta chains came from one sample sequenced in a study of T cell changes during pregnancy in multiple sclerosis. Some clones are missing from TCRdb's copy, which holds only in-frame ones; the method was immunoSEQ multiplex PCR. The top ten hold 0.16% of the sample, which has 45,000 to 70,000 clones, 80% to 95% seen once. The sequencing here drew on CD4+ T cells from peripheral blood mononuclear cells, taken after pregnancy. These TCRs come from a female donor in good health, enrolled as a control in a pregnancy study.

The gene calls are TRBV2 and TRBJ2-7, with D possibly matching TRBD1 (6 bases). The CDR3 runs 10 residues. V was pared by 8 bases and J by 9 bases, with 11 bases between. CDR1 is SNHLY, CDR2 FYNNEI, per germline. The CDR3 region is CASRTGLQYF. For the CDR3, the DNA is TGTGCCAGCCGTACAGGGCTGCAGTACTTC.

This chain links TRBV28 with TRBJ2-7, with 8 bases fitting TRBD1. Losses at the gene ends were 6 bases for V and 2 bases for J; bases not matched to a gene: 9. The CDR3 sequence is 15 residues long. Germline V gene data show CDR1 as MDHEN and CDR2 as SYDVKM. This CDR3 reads CASSLNRQGTYEQYF. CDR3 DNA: TGTGCCAGCAGCCTAAACAGACAGGGGACCTACGAGCAGTACTTC.

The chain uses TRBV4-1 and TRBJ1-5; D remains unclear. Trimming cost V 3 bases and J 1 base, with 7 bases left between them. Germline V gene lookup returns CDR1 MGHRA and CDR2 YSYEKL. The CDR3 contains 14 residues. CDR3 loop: CASSQRASNQPQHF. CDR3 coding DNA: TGCGCCAGCAGCCAGCGGGCGAGCAATCAGCCCCAGCATTTT.

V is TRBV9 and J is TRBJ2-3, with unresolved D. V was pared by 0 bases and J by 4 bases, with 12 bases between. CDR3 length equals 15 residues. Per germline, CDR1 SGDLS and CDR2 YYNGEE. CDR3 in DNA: TGTGCCAGCAGCGTAGAGGCCCTAGAATCAGATACGCAGTATTTT. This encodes CASSVEALESDTQYF.

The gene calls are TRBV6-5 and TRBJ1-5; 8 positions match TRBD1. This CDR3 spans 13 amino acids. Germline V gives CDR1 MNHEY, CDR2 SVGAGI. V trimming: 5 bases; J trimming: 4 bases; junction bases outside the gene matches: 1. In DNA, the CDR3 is TGTGCCAGCAGTGGGACAGGTAATCAGCCCCAGCATTTT. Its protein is CASSGTGNQPQHF.

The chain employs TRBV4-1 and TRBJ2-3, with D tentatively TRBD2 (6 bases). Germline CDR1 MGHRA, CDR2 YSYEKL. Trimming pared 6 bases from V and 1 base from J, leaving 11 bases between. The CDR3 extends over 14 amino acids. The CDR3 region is CASSPGTRTDTQYF. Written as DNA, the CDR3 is TGCGCCAGCAGTCCCGGGACTCGCACAGATACGCAGTATTTT.

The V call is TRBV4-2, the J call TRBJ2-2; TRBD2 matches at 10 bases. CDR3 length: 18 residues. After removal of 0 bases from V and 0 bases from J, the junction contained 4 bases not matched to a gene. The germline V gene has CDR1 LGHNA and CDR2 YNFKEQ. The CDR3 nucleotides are TGTGCCAGCAGCCAAGATCGACTAGCGGGCTCGAACACCGGGGAGCTGTTTTTT. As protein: CASSQDRLAGSNTGELFF.

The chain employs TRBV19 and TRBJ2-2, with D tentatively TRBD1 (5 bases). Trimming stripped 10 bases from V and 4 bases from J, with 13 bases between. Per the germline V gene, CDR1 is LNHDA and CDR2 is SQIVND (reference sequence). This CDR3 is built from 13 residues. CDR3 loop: CATQRQTTGELFF. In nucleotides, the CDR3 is TGTGCCACCCAAAGACAGACCACCGGGGAGCTGTTTTTT.